The subject of this entry is one TCR beta chain. TCRdb's table, derived via immunoSEQ multiplex PCR, lists solely in-frame clones and lacks some. The data contain some 200,000 clones, 87% of them singletons. CDR3 length equals 16 residues. In germline, CDR1 is SEHNR, CDR2 FQNEAQ (reference sequence). Trimming took 5 bases from V and 5 from J; bases not matched to a gene: 13. The data stem from a study of blood T cell repertoires in COVID-19. Study at large: Sites in the United States, Italy and Spain provided acute and convalescent COVID-19 samples.

V and J are TRBV7-9 and TRBJ2-5; 8 nucleotides line up with TRBD2. The clonotype comes from a man between 18 and 35 years old with acute COVID-19. Source material: PBMCs or T cells enriched from blood (not recorded which). The CDR3 reads CASSPYPSGSSETQYF. In DNA form, the CDR3 reads TGTGCCAGCAGCCCCTACCCCAGCGGGAGTAGCGAGACCCAGTACTTC.